A single T cell receptor beta chain is shown here with its context. What it recognizes is unknown. Germline loops: CDR1 SNHLY, CDR2 FYNNEI. This CDR3 contains 11 residues. V shed 8 bases and J shed 4 bases, with 9 bases lying between them. The sample belongs to a study of T cells in Graves' hyperthyroidism and ophthalmopathy. Across the whole study: Peripheral blood collection took place at initial diagnosis, before any treatment. Overall study results and limits: Blood samples included most of the expanded thyroid clonotypes exceeding 0.001.

There were TCR beta CDR3 regions amplified from RNA transcripts. HTBI primers were used for first-round RT-PCR of the TCR CDR3. TCRdb re-analysed the multiplex PCR reads in MiXCR, keeping a single row per CDR3 protein. The sample lists over 550,000 distinct CDR3 sequences, approximately 15% occurring once. Patients aged 18 to 65 with hyperthyroidism were newly diagnosed, with duration under 2 months. It was around 11 ml of fresh peripheral blood that supplied the PBMCs. Sequencing was performed on blood. This receptor was taken from a woman aged 18-29 years with Graves' hyperthyroidism. The chain carries TRBV2 and TRBJ2-7; D call uncertain. In DNA, the CDR3 is TGTGCCAGCCGAAACCTTTACGAGCAGTACTTC. Its translation is CASRNLYEQYF.